This T cell receptor (beta chain) is drawn from a study of identical twins. Study findings and constraints: Out-of-frame TCR alpha sharing observed in monozygotic twins exceeded model estimates.

MiXCR was run by TCRdb on the 5' RACE reads, yielding one entry per CDR3 protein. The table shows around 1.7 million distinct CDR3 sequences, with less than 40% occurring only once. To note about this clonotype: Its antigen is undetermined.

Trimming removed 0 bases from V and 11 bases from J, with 17 bases in between. The CDR3 length is 15 residues. Looked up from germline, CDR1 is LGHDT and CDR2 is YNNKEL (reference sequence). The sequence was collected from a newborn girl in good health. This chain joins TRBV3-1 and TRBJ2-1, with D maybe TRBD2 (6 bases). The source material was cord blood. This CDR3 reads CASSQDRIRGGKQFF. As DNA, the CDR3 is TGTGCCAGCAGCCAAGATCGGATAAGGGGCGGGAAGCAGTTCTTC.